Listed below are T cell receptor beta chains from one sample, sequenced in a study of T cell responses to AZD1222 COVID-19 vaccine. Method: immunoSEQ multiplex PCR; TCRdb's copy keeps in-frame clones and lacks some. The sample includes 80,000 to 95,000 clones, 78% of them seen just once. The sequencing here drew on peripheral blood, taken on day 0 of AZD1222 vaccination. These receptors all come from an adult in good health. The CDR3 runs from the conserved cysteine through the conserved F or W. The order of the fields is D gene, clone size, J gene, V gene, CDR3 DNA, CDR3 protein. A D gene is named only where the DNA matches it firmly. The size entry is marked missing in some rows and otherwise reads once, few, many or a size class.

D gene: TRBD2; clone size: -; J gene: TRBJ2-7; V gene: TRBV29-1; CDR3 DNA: TGCAGCGGTAAAATCCCGGGACTAGGTTACGAGCAGTACTTC; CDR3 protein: CSGKIPGLGYEQYF
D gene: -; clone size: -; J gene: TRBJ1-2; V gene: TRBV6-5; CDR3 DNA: TGTGCCAGCAGTGACTCGGGCAGATACTATGGCTACACCTTC; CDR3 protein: CASSDSGRYYGYTF
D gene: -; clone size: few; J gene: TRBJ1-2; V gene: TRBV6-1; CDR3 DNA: TGTGCCAGCAGTGAATCTCTCTCTGGGGGCTATGGCTACACCTTC; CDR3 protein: CASSESLSGGYGYTF
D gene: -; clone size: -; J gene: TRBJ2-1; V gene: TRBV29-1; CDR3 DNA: TGCAGCGTTCGCACGACAAATGAGCAGTTCTTC; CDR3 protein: CSVRTTNEQFF
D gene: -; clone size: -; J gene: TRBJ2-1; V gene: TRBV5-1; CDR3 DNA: TGCGCCAGCAGCTTGGGAGGGGACCCCTACAATGAGCAGTTCTTC; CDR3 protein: CASSLGGDPYNEQFF
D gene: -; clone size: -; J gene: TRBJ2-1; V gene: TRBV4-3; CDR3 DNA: TGCGCCAGCAGCCACGGTCCAGAGAGCTTCTACAATGAGCAGTTCTTC; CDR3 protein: CASSHGPESFYNEQFF
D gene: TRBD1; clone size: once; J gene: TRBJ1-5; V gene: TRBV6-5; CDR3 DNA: TGTGCCAGCAGTTTCAATTTAGGGGGCTCGGCGCAGCCCCAGCATTTT; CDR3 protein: CASSFNLGGSAQPQHF
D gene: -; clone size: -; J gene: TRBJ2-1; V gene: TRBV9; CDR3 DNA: TGTGCCAGCAGCCGTAGAGAATTCCCGACGGATGGCTCCTACAATGAGCAGTTCTTC; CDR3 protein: CASSRREFPTDGSYNEQFF
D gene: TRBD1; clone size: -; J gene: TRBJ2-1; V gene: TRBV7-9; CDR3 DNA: TGTGCCAGCAGGGATAAGACAGGGGGAGAAAGGGGTACCTACAATGAGCAGTTCTTC; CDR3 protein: CASRDKTGGERGTYNEQFF
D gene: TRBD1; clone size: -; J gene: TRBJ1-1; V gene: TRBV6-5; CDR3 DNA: TGTGCCAGCAGTTACAACAGGGGCATGAACACTGAAGCTTTCTTT; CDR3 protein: CASSYNRGMNTEAFF
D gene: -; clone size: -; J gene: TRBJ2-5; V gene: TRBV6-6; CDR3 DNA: TGTGCCAGCAGTCACACGGGGATCCGGGGTAGTGTAGAGACCCAGTACTTC; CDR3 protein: CASSHTGIRGSVETQYF
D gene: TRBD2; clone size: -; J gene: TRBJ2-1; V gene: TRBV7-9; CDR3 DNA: TGTGCCAGCAGCTTAGGGCTAGCGGGAGTGTACAATGAGCAGTTCTTC; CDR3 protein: CASSLGLAGVYNEQFF
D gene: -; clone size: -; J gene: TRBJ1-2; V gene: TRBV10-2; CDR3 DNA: TGCGCCAGCAACCCCGGGACACTGGCGGGTTATGGCTACACCTTC; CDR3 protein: CASNPGTLAGYGYTF
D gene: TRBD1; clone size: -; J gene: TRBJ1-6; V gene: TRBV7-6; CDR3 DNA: TGTGCCAGCAGCTTGAACCTCGGACAGGGGGGGAGTTCACCCCTCCACTTT; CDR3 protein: CASSLNLGQGGSSPLHF
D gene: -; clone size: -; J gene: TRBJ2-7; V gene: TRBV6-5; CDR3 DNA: TGTGCCAGCGAACGGGACGCCTCCTACGAGCAGTACTTC; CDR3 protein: CASERDASYEQYF
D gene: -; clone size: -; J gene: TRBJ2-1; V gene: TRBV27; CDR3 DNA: TGTGCCAGCAGTTTGGGCAGGGGTTATTACAATGAGCAGTTCTTC; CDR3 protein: CASSLGRGYYNEQFF
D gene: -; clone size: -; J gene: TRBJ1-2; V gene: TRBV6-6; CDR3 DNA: TGTGCCAGCTCCCCAGGAGCTAACTATGGCTACACCTTC; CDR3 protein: CASSPGANYGYTF
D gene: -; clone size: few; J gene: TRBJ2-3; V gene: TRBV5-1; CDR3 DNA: TGCGCCAGCAGCTTAGGGGGCACAGATACGCAGTATTTT; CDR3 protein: CASSLGGTDTQYF
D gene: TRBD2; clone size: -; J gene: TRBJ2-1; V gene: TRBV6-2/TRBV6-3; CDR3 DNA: TGTGCCAGCAGTTTCCCAATAGGACTAGCGGGAGGGGTTAGTAATGAGCAGTTCTTC; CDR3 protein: CASSFPIGLAGGVSNEQFF
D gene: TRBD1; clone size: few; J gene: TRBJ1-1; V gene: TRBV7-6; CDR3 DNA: TGTGCCAGCAGCAAGTGGACAGGCGCTAACACTGAAGCTTTCTTT; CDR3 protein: CASSKWTGANTEAFF